This T cell receptor (beta chain) is from a study of T cell responses to AZD1222 COVID-19 vaccine. General study results and limits: Following two doses of AZD1222, Spike-specific TCR breadth and depth rose. Clonal diversity was possibly underestimated, and white British individuals and females predominated among donors.

As regards this clone: Its antigen is as yet unknown.

Germline V CDR1 and CDR2: SGHKS, YYEKEE (reference sequence). V gave up 2 bases and J gave up 7 bases, with 16 bases separating them. The CDR3 covers 15 residues. Some clones are missing from TCRdb's copy, which holds only in-frame ones; the method was immunoSEQ multiplex PCR. The repertoire holds more than 85,000 clones, with over 90% as singletons. This receptor was obtained from an adult who received the AZD1222 COVID-19 vaccine. The V gene is TRBV5-5, the J gene TRBJ2-1, with D tentatively TRBD1 or TRBD2 (5 bases each). Sequenced material: peripheral blood, taken 28 days after the second AZD1222 dose. CDR3 loop: CASSFYDRGRNEQFF. Written as DNA, the CDR3 is TGTGCCAGCAGCTTTTATGACCGGGGACGAAATGAGCAGTTCTTC.